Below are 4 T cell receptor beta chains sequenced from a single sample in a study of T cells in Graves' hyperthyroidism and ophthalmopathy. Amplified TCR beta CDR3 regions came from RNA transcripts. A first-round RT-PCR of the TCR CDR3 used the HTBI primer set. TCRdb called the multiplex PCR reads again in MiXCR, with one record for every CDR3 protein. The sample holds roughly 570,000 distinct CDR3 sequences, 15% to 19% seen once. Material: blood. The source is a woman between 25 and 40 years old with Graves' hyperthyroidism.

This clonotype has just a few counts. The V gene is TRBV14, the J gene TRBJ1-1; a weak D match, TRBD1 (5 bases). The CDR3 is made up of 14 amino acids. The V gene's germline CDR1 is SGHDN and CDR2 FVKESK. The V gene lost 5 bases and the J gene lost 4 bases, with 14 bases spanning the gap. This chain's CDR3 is CASSIQGKTTEAFF. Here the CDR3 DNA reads TGTGCCAGCAGCATTCAGGGAAAGACCACTGAAGCTTTCTTT.

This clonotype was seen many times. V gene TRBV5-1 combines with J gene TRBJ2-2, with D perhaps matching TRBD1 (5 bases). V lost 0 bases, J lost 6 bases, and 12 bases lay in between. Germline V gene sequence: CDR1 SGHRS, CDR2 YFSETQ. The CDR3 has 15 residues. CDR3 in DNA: TGCGCCAGCAGCTTGGTACAGGTTGGGTCCGGGGAGCTGTTTTTT. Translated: CASSLVQVGSGELFF.

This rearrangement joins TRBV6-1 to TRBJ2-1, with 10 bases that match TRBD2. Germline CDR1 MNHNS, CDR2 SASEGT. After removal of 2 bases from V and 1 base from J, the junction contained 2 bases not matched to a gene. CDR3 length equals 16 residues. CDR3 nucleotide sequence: TGTGCCAGCAGTGAAAAGGGACTAGCGTCCTACAATGAGCAGTTCTTC. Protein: CASSEKGLASYNEQFF.

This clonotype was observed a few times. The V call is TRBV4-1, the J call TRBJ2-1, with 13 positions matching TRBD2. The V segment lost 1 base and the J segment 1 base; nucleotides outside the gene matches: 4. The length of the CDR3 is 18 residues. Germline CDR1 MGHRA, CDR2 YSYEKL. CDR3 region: CASSQALGLAGSYNEQFF. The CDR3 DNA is TGCGCCAGCAGCCAAGCCTTGGGACTAGCGGGGTCCTACAATGAGCAGTTCTTC.